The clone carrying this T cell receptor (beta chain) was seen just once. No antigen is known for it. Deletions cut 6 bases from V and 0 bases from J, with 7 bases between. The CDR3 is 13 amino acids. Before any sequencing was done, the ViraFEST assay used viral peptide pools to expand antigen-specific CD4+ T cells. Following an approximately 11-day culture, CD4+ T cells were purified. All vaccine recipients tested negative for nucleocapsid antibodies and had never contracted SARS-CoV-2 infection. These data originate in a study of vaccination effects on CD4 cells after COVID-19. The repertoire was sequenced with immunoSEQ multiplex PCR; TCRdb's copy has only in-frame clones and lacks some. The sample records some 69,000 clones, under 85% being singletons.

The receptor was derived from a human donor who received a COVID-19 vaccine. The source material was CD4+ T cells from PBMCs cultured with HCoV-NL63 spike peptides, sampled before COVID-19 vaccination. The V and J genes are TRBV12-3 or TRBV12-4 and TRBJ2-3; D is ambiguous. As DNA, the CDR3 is TGTGCCAGCAGGTCAGGTAGCACAGATACGCAGTATTTT. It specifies CASRSGSTDTQYF.